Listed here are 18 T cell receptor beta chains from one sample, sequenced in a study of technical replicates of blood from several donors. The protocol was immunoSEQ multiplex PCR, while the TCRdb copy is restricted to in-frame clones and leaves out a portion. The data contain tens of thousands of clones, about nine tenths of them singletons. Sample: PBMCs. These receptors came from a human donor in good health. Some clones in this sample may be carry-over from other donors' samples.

This CDR3 is CSVVDPGFEQYF. The CDR3 DNA reads as TGCAGCGTTGTAGACCCCGGTTTTGAGCAGTACTTC. The rearrangement uses TRBV29-1 and TRBJ2-7; no firm D call. CDR3 length: 12 amino acids. The V gene lost 4 bases and the J gene lost 7 bases, with 14 bases spanning the gap. Germline V CDR1 and CDR2: SQVTM, ANQGSEA.

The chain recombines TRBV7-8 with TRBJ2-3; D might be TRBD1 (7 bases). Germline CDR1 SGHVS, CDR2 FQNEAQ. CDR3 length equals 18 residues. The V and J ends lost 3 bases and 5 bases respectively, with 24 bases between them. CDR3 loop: CASSLGRGAHLVGDTQYF. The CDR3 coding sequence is TGTGCCAGCAGCTTGGGCAGGGGGGCTCATCTAGTAGGAGATACGCAGTATTTT.

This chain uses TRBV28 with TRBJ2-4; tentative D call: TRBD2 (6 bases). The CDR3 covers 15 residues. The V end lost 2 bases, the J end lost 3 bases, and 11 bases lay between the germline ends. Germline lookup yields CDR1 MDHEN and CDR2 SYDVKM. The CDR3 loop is CASSLGGWVKNIQYF. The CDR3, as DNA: TGTGCCAGCAGTTTAGGGGGGTGGGTCAAAAACATTCAGTACTTC.

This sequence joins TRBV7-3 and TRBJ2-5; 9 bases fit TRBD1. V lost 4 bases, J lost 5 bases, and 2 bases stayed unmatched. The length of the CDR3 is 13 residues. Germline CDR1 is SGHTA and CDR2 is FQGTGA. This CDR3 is CASSSGTGETQYF. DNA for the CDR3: TGTGCCAGCAGCTCAGGGACAGGGGAGACCCAGTACTTC.

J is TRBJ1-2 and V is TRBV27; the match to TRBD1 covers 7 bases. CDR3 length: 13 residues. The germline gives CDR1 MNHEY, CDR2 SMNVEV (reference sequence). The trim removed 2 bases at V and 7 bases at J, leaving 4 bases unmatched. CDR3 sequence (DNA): TGTGCCAGCAGTTTACGACAGGGTGTTGGCTACACCTTC. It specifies CASSLRQGVGYTF.

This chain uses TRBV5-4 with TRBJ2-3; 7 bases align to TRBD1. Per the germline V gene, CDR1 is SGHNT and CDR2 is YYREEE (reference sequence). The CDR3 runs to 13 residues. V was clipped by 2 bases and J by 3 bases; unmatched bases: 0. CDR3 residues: CASSLQGTDTQYF. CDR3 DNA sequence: TGTGCCAGCAGCTTACAGGGGACAGATACGCAGTATTTT.

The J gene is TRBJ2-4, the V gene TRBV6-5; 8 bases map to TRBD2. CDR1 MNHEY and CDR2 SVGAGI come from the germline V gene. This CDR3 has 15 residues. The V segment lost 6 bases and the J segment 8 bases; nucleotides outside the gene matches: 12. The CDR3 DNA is TGTGCCAGCAGGCAGCCGGGACTAGAGGGGTACATTCAGTACTTC. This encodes CASRQPGLEGYIQYF.

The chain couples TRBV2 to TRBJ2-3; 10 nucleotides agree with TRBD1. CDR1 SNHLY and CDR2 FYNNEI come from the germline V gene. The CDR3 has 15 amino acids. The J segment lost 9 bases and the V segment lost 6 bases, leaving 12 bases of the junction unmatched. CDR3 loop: CASRRGGQGTSTQYF. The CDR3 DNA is TGTGCCAGCAGGCGAGGGGGACAGGGGACCAGCACGCAGTATTTT.

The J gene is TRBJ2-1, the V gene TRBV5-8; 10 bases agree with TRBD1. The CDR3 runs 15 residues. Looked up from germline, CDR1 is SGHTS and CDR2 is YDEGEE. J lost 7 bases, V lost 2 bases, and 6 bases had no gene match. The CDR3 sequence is CASSFRTGGQNEQFF. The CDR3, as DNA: TGTGCCAGCAGCTTCAGGACAGGGGGACAGAATGAGCAGTTCTTC.

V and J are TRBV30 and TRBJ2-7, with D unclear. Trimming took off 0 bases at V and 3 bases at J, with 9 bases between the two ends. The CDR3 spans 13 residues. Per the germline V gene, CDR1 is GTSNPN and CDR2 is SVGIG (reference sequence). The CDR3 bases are TGTGCCTGGAGTGTACTACTGAACTACGAGCAGTACTTC. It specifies CAWSVLLNYEQYF.

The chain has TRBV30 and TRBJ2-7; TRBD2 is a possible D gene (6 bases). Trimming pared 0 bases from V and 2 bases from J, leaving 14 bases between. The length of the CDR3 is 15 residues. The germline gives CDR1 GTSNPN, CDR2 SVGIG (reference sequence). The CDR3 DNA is TGTGCCTGGAGTGTCCGGCGTGGAGGGCCCTACGAGCAGTACTTC. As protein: CAWSVRRGGPYEQYF.

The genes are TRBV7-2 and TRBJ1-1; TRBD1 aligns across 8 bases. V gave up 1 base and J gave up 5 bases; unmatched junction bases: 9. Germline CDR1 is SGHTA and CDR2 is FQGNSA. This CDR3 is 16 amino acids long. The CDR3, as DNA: TGTGCCAGCAGCTTAGTAACAGGGGGTGAGGGTACTGAAGCTTTCTTT. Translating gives CASSLVTGGEGTEAFF.

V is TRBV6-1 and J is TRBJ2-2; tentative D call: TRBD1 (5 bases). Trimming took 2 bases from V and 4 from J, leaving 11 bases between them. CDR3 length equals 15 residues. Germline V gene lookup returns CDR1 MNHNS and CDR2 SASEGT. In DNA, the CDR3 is TGTGCCAGCAGTGAAACCCACAGGCGCACCGGGGAGCTGTTTTTT. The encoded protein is CASSETHRRTGELFF.

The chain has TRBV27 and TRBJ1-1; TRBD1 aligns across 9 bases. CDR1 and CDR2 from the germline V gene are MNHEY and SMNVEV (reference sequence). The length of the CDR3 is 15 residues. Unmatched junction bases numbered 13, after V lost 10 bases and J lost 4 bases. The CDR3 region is CATGLGQGLGTEAFF. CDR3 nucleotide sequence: TGTGCCACCGGGCTGGGACAGGGATTAGGCACTGAAGCTTTCTTT.

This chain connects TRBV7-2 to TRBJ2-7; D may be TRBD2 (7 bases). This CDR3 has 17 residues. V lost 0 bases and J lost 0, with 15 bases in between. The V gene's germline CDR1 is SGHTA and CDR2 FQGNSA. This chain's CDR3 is CASSLAGGPSVSYEQYF. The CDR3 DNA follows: TGTGCCAGCAGCTTAGCCGGGGGGCCAAGTGTCTCCTACGAGCAGTACTTC.

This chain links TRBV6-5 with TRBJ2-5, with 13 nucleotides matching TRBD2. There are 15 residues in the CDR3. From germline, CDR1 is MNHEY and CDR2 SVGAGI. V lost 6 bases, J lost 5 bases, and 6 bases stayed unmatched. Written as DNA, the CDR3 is TGTGCCAGCAGACATAGGACTAGCGGGAGTGAGACCCAGTACTTC. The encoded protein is CASRHRTSGSETQYF.

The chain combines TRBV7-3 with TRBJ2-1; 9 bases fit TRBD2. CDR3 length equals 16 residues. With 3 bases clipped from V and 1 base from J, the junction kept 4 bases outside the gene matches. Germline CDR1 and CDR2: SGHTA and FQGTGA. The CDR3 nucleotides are TGTGCCAGCAGCTTCCTAGCGGGGCTTTCCTACAATGAGCAGTTCTTC. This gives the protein CASSFLAGLSYNEQFF.

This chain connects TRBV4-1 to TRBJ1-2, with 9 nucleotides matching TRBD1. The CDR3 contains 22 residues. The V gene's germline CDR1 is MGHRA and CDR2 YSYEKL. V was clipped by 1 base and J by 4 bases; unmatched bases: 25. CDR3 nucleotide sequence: TGCGCCAGCAGCCAAGTATTAGTTTTTGGGACAGGGACCAGTAGTAGCTCCTATGGCTACACCTTC. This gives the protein CASSQVLVFGTGTSSSSYGYTF.